These 25 T cell receptor beta chains came from one sample sequenced in a study of response to subunit inactivated influenza vaccine. TCRdb independently ran MiXCR on the RT-PCR reads; one entry per CDR3 protein. Found here are about 540,000 distinct CDR3 sequences, under 30% of them singletons; the top ten hold around 2.8%. These sequences were also reported in another study, on T cells expressing NK-cell markers. This second study says: Beta-chain TCR cDNA was generated via 5'RACE template switching with UMIs.

Here the sequenced sample was CD4+ T cells sorted from PBMCs, taken 11 to 12 days after vaccination. These receptor sequences come from a middle-aged man who received an inactivated influenza vaccine.

The V gene is TRBV29-1, the J gene TRBJ2-5; D not resolved. V was cut by 4 bases and J by 4 bases, with 13 bases left in between. This CDR3 region has 13 residues. The V gene's germline CDR1 is SQVTM and CDR2 ANQGSEA. The CDR3 spells CSVGGIRGETQYF. As DNA, the CDR3 is TGCAGCGTTGGGGGTATACGTGGAGAGACCCAGTACTTC.

As to this clonotype: A much larger clonotype is one base distant, so this may be a read error. The conserved closing phenylalanine or tryptophan is absent in this CDR3, likely reflecting a read error. The chain links TRBV24-1 to TRBJ2-1; 15 bases are a match to TRBD2. CDR3 size: 15 residues. Trimming removed 0 bases from V and 10 bases from J; junction bases left unmatched: 0. The germline gives CDR1 KGHDR, CDR2 SFDVKD. This CDR3 is CATSDLGLAGGEQFS. In nucleotides, the CDR3 is TGTGCCACCAGTGATTTGGGACTAGCGGGGGGGGAGCAGTTCTCC.

This clonotype showed up just a few times. The gene calls are TRBV6-2 or TRBV6-3 and TRBJ2-7; D may be TRBD2 (6 bases). Trimming pared 2 bases from V and 4 bases from J, leaving 18 bases between. CDR3 size: 16 residues. The germline gives CDR1 MNHEY, CDR2 SVGEGT. DNA of the CDR3: TGTGCCAGCAGTTACCAAGGACTACGTCAAAGATACGAGCAGTACTTC. Its translation is CASSYQGLRQRYEQYF.

The chain has TRBV5-1 and TRBJ2-5; 9 bases map to TRBD1. Germline V gene data show CDR1 as SGHRS and CDR2 as YFSETQ. V lost 4 bases, J lost 5 bases, and 3 bases stayed unmatched. The CDR3 has 13 amino acids. CDR3 in amino acids: CASSRTGDETQYF. The CDR3 DNA reads TGCGCCAGCAGCAGGACAGGGGACGAGACCCAGTACTTC.

The V gene is TRBV11-1, the J gene TRBJ2-2; D unclear. This CDR3 comprises 14 residues. Trimming removed 6 bases at V and 4 bases at J, with 12 bases between. CDR1 is SGHAT, CDR2 FQDESV, per germline (reference sequence). The CDR3 reads CASRPSGVTGELFF. The CDR3 bases are TGTGCCAGCAGACCGTCTGGGGTCACCGGGGAGCTGTTTTTT.

The rearrangement uses TRBV14 and TRBJ2-7, with TRBD1 matching 8 bases. CDR3 length equals 13 residues. Trimming removed 4 bases from V and 9 bases from J; junction bases left unmatched: 8. The germline V gene encodes CDR1 SGHDN and CDR2 FVKESK. CDR3 sequence (DNA): TGTGCCAGCAGCCCCGCAGGGGGCGCGCGGCAGTACTTC. The encoded protein is CASSPAGGARQYF.

The chain is built from TRBV4-1 and TRBJ2-3; TRBD1 is a possible D gene (5 bases). The CDR3 totals 13 residues. Germline CDR1 MGHRA, CDR2 YSYEKL. V lost 3 bases, J lost 3 bases, and 7 bases lay in between. This CDR3 is CASSQQGTDTQYF. In DNA, the CDR3 is TGCGCCAGCAGCCAGCAGGGAACAGATACGCAGTATTTT.

The rearrangement joins TRBV6-1 to TRBJ2-7; the D gene is possibly TRBD2 (6 bases). V was clipped by 3 bases and J by 3 bases, with 15 bases between them. The V gene's germline CDR1 is MNHNS and CDR2 SASEGT. This CDR3 contains 15 residues. The DNA for the CDR3 is TGTGCCAGCAGTGAGGAGGGGACCCCTTTCTACGAGCAGTACTTC. Its translation is CASSEEGTPFYEQYF.

The chain has TRBV29-1 and TRBJ1-1; D unclear. The CDR3 runs 12 residues. V was cut by 2 bases and J by 3 bases, with 7 bases left in between. Germline loops: CDR1 SQVTM, CDR2 ANQGSEA. CDR3 in DNA: TGCAGCGTTGAACGGCAGTACACTGAAGCTTTCTTT. Its protein is CSVERQYTEAFF.

There are a few counts of this clonotype. The gene calls are TRBV20-1 and TRBJ2-5; D is tentatively TRBD1 or TRBD2 (5 bases each). CDR1 and CDR2 (germline): DFQATT, SNEGSKA (reference sequence). V was shortened by 3 bases and J by 3 bases, with 20 bases between the two germline ends. This CDR3 is built from 16 residues. The DNA for the CDR3 is TGCAGTGCTAGGGGGCCCCGACTACGACCAAAAGAGACCCAGTACTTC. This sequence encodes CSARGPRLRPKETQYF.

The rearrangement uses TRBV3-1 and TRBJ2-6, with D possibly called TRBD1 or TRBD2 (6 bases each). This CDR3 region has 17 residues. CDR1 and CDR2 from the germline V gene are LGHDT and YNNKEL (reference sequence). V dropped 4 bases and J dropped 1 base, with 14 bases sitting between them. For the CDR3, the DNA is TGTGCCAGCAGCCTAATCGGAGGGGGATCTGGGGCCAACGTCCTGACTTTC. Residues: CASSLIGGGSGANVLTF.

This clonotype was found once. The V and J genes are TRBV7-8 and TRBJ2-1; D might be TRBD2 (5 bases). The CDR3 is made up of 17 amino acids. Germline V lookup: CDR1 SGHVS, CDR2 FQNEAQ. V was clipped by 5 bases and J by 0 bases, with 17 bases between them. The CDR3 nucleotides are TGTGCCAGCAGCCTCACGGTCGGGATGAGCTCCTACAATGAGCAGTTCTTC. This codes for CASSLTVGMSSYNEQFF.

V usage is TRBV7-9 and J usage is TRBJ2-1; 8 bases map to TRBD1. The CDR3 spans 14 residues. Trimming removed 5 bases from V and 7 bases from J; junction bases left unmatched: 7. The V gene's germline CDR1 is SEHNR and CDR2 FQNEAQ (reference sequence). The CDR3 is CASSKRQGRNEQFF. The CDR3 nucleotides are TGTGCCAGCAGCAAGCGACAGGGGAGGAATGAGCAGTTCTTC.

This clonotype showed up just a few times. The CDR3 sequence: CSARSLRGQGLGETQYF. Here the CDR3 DNA reads TGCAGTGCTAGATCTTTGCGGGGACAGGGGCTTGGGGAGACCCAGTACTTC. The rearrangement uses TRBV20-1 and TRBJ2-5, with 10 bases fitting TRBD1. CDR1 is DFQATT and CDR2 is SNEGSKA in the germline V gene (reference sequence). This CDR3 spans 17 amino acids. The ends lost 2 bases at V and 5 bases at J; junction bases unmatched: 14.

In this sample, this clonotype turned up a few times. The J gene is TRBJ1-1, the V gene TRBV20-1; 9 positions agree with TRBD1. The V gene's germline CDR1 is DFQATT and CDR2 SNEGSKA (reference sequence). V lost 2 bases to trimming and J lost 1 base; unmatched junction nucleotides: 5. The CDR3 runs 15 residues. The chain's CDR3 is CSARITGGWNTEAFF. The CDR3, as DNA: TGCAGTGCTAGAATCACAGGGGGCTGGAACACTGAAGCTTTCTTT.

This rearrangement joins TRBV28 to TRBJ2-1; 16 positions match TRBD2. In germline, CDR1 is MDHEN, CDR2 SYDVKM. This CDR3 region has 21 residues. The junction had 14 bases not matched to a gene; V was cut back by 6 bases and J by 0 bases. This CDR3 reads CASSPPGLAGGQGSSYNEQFF. CDR3 DNA: TGTGCCAGCAGCCCGCCGGGACTAGCGGGAGGGCAGGGGAGCTCCTACAATGAGCAGTTCTTC.

This chain links TRBV5-6 with TRBJ2-3; a weak D match, TRBD2 (5 bases). Trimming shortened V by 4 bases and J by 1 base, and 13 bases separated the two germline ends. CDR3 length equals 15 residues. Germline V lookup: CDR1 SGHDT, CDR2 YYEEEE. CDR3 in amino acids: CASSPTTFGTDTQYF. CDR3 sequence (DNA): TGTGCCAGCAGCCCGACTACTTTCGGCACAGATACGCAGTATTTT.

CDR3 in DNA: TGTGCCAGCAGCGCGAAGGACTCTCATGCCGGGGAGCTGTTTTTT. It translates to CASSAKDSHAGELFF. The rearrangement joins TRBV2 to TRBJ2-2, with TRBD2 as a possible D gene (5 bases). CDR1 is SNHLY, CDR2 FYNNEI, per germline. There are 15 residues in the CDR3. The germline V and J ends were trimmed by 6 bases and 6 bases, with 17 bases remaining between them.

This clonotype was recorded a few times. This chain joins TRBV27 and TRBJ1-6; D gene ambiguous. The germline CDR1 and CDR2 sequences are MNHEY and SMNVEV (reference sequence). This CDR3 has 13 residues. Trimming cost V 6 bases and J 9 bases, with 12 bases left between them. CDR3 DNA sequence: TGTGCCAGCAGCTGGGTTTCGAGTTCACCCCTCCACTTT. As protein: CASSWVSSSPLHF.

CDR3 protein: CASSDVGGTDTQYF. CDR3 DNA: TGTGCCAGCAGTGATGTGGGGGGCACAGATACGCAGTATTTT. The chain recombines TRBV25-1 with TRBJ2-3; TRBD1 or TRBD2 may be the D gene (5 bases each). The germline CDR1 and CDR2 sequences are MGHDK and SYGVNS. CDR3 length equals 14 residues. V was pared by 3 bases and J by 1 base, with 8 bases between.

The chain links TRBV12-3 or TRBV12-4 to TRBJ1-5; no clear D. V was pared by 3 bases and J by 2 bases, with 8 bases between. The CDR3 contains 14 residues. The CDR3: CASSLSAGNQPQHF. Here the CDR3 DNA reads TGTGCCAGCAGTTTGTCCGCGGGCAATCAGCCCCAGCATTTT.

This sequence joins TRBV12-3 or TRBV12-4 and TRBJ2-7; TRBD1 agrees at 9 bases. The CDR3 contains 13 residues. Unmatched junction bases numbered 3, after V lost 5 bases and J lost 4 bases. The chain's CDR3 is CASSGTGRYEQYF. For the CDR3, the DNA is TGTGCCAGCAGTGGGACAGGGCGGTACGAGCAGTACTTC.

This clonotype was counted a few times. This chain uses TRBV12-3 or TRBV12-4 with TRBJ1-2, with D unclear. V lost 3 bases, J lost 7 bases, and 9 bases lay in between. The CDR3 is 12 amino acids. CDR3 in amino acids: CASSLDWSGYTF. CDR3 nucleotide sequence: TGTGCCAGCAGTTTGGATTGGTCTGGCTACACCTTC.

Worth noting for this clonotype: Lacking the conserved final phenylalanine or tryptophan, this CDR3 likely reflects a read error. The V call is TRBV5-1, the J call TRBJ2-7; maybe TRBD1 (5 bases). V lost 4 bases, J lost 1 base, and 9 bases lay in between. CDR3 size: 13 residues. The germline CDR1 and CDR2 sequences are SGHRS and YFSETQ. The CDR3 sequence is CASSRGPSYEQYL. The CDR3 bases are TGCGCCAGCAGCAGGGGCCCTTCCTACGAGCAGTACTTA.

This clonotype was seen only a few times. This chain joins TRBV20-1 and TRBJ1-5; a weak D match, TRBD1 (6 bases). The CDR3 totals 13 residues. The germline V gene has CDR1 DFQATT and CDR2 SNEGSKA (reference sequence). With 6 bases removed from V and 3 bases from J, the gap between germline ends came to 12 bases. The DNA of the CDR3 is TGCAGTGCAGAGGGACAAGACAATCAGCCCCAGCATTTT. Amino acids: CSAEGQDNQPQHF.